One sample yielded the 16 T cell receptor beta chains listed below, sequenced in a study of blood T cell repertoires in COVID-19. Here immunoSEQ multiplex PCR was the method, and the copy in TCRdb shows in-frame clones only, minus some. The sample has over 250,000 clones, more than 75% seen once. Source material: PBMCs or T cells enriched from blood (not recorded which). These receptors came from a woman aged 55-70 years in a cohort exposed to, infected with or recovered from COVID-19 (not recorded which).

This chain links TRBV6-5 with TRBJ2-7, with a tentative D call TRBD2 (5 bases). Trimming stripped 5 bases from V and 1 base from J, with 9 bases between. CDR1 is MNHEY and CDR2 is SVGAGI in the germline V gene. The CDR3 has 13 residues. The CDR3 DNA is TGTGCCAGCAGTAACCGGGGATCCTACGAGCAGTACTTC. The encoded protein is CASSNRGSYEQYF.

CDR3 bases: TGTGCCAGCAGCCCCGGGGGGGTTTTTCCCTACGAGCAGTACTTC. It translates to CASSPGGVFPYEQYF. The chain couples TRBV5-5 to TRBJ2-7; 8 bases map to TRBD2. J lost 2 bases, V lost 4 bases, and 8 bases had no gene match. CDR1 is SGHKS, CDR2 YYEKEE, per germline (reference sequence). There are 15 residues in the CDR3.

This clone was observed once. CDR3 loop: CASSPPSGAAGELFF. CDR3 in DNA: TGTGCCAGCAGTCCACCCTCGGGAGCGGCGGGGGAGCTGTTTTTT. The chain links TRBV2 to TRBJ2-2, with D perhaps matching TRBD2 (6 bases). The CDR3 consists of 15 residues. Per germline, CDR1 SNHLY and CDR2 FYNNEI. Trimming left V 5 bases short and J 8 bases short, with 18 bases between.

This clone was recorded once. The chain employs TRBV3-1 (or the pseudogene TRBV3-2) and TRBJ1-2; a possible D gene is TRBD1 (5 bases). The length of the CDR3 is 13 residues. Trimming shortened V by 4 bases and J by 2 bases, and 8 bases separated the two germline ends. Germline CDR1 is LGHDT and CDR2 is YNNKEL (reference sequence). In nucleotides, the CDR3 is TGTGCCAGCAGCCCGAAGGGGAACTATGGCTACACCTTC. It translates to CASSPKGNYGYTF.

The gene calls are TRBV7-9 and TRBJ1-1, with TRBD1 identical over 9 bases. V gave up 1 base and J gave up 4 bases; unmatched junction bases: 1. This CDR3 contains 14 residues. The V gene's germline CDR1 is SEHNR and CDR2 FQNEAQ (reference sequence). CDR3 in DNA: TGTGCCAGCAGCTTAGAGACAGGGGGCACTGAAGCTTTCTTT. This gives the protein CASSLETGGTEAFF.

The rearrangement joins TRBV3-1 (or the pseudogene TRBV3-2) to TRBJ2-7; 7 nucleotides agree with TRBD1. Germline-derived CDR1 and CDR2 are LGHDT and YNNKEL (reference sequence). J was trimmed by 3 bases and V by 2 bases; bases with no gene match: 4. The CDR3 is made up of 14 amino acids. The CDR3 DNA follows: TGTGCCAGCAGCCAAAGAGGGGGCGGCTACGAGCAGTACTTC. It translates to CASSQRGGGYEQYF.

This chain uses TRBV15 with TRBJ1-1, with D unclear. Trimming shortened V by 0 bases and J by 1 base, and 18 bases separated the two germline ends. The CDR3 spans 18 residues. The germline CDR1 and CDR2 sequences are LNHNV and YYDKDF (reference sequence). The chain's CDR3 is CATSRDRARGFRNTEAFF. The CDR3 region has the DNA TGTGCCACCAGCAGAGATAGGGCCCGGGGATTCCGGAACACTGAAGCTTTCTTT.

This chain's CDR3 is CAWSPGGYGGEQYF. CDR3 DNA: TGTGCCTGGAGTCCGGGGGGGTACGGCGGCGAGCAGTACTTC. The chain employs TRBV30 and TRBJ2-7; 8 nucleotides agree with TRBD2. CDR1 and CDR2 (germline): GTSNPN, SVGIG (reference sequence). The junction had 9 bases not matched to a gene; V was cut back by 2 bases and J by 6 bases. The CDR3 loop spans 14 amino acids.

The chain combines TRBV7-2 with TRBJ2-7, with a weak D call TRBD1 (6 bases). Between the trimmed V and J ends, which lost 3 bases and 6 bases, there was a span of 18 bases. The germline V gene has CDR1 SGHTA and CDR2 FQGNSA. The CDR3 consists of 15 residues. CDR3 bases: TGTGCCAGCAGCTTGACGGCAGGGGAGTCTCGCGAGCAGTACTTC. Its protein product is CASSLTAGESREQYF.

The CDR3 spells CASSSGGPNQPQHF. The DNA for the CDR3 is TGCGCCAGCAGCTCAGGGGGCCCCAATCAGCCCCAGCATTTT. The chain uses TRBV5-1 and TRBJ1-5; 8 nucleotides line up with TRBD1. Germline V gene data show CDR1 as SGHRS and CDR2 as YFSETQ. The V segment lost 3 bases and the J segment 3 bases; nucleotides outside the gene matches: 2. This CDR3 spans 14 amino acids.

This clone was seen a handful of times. This specimen includes other DNA sequences encoding the same CDR3. The CDR3 sequence: CAISESGGTAEAFF. The CDR3 bases are TGTGCCATCAGTGAGTCCGGAGGCACCGCTGAAGCTTTCTTT. This sequence joins TRBV10-3 and TRBJ1-1; unclear D gene. Trimming shortened V by 0 bases and J by 6 bases, and 11 bases separated the two germline ends. Germline values: CDR1 ENHRY, CDR2 SYGVKD. CDR3 length: 14 amino acids.

This clone is a singleton in its sample. The CDR3 spells CASRQTGGSYTQYF. CDR3 bases: TGCGCCAGCCGTCAGACAGGGGGCAGTTATACGCAGTATTTT. The V gene is TRBV5-1, the J gene TRBJ2-3; 10 nucleotides align to TRBD1. From germline, CDR1 is SGHRS and CDR2 YFSETQ. This CDR3 has 14 amino acids. V lost 7 bases and J lost 7; bases outside the gene matches: 9. The variable domain in full, completed from reference TRBV5-1 and TRBJ2-3, reads KAGVTQTPRYLIKTRGQQVTLSCSPISGHRSVSWYQQTPGQGLQFLFEYFSETQRNKGNFPGRFSGRQFSNSRSEMNVSTLELGDSALYLCASRQTGGSYTQYFGPGTRLTVL.

The V gene is TRBV28, the J gene TRBJ2-1, with TRBD1 identical over 7 bases. The ends lost 6 bases at V and 9 bases at J; junction bases unmatched: 2. This CDR3 is 11 amino acids long. Germline CDR1 and CDR2: MDHEN and SYDVKM. CDR3 bases: TGTGCCAGCAGGACAGGGACTGAGCAGTTCTTC. This encodes CASRTGTEQFF.

The chain recombines TRBV7-9 with TRBJ1-4; D may be TRBD1 (5 bases). Germline CDR1 is SEHNR and CDR2 is FQNEAQ (reference sequence). This CDR3 comprises 14 residues. Trimming removed 2 bases from V and 7 bases from J, with 11 bases in between. CDR3 bases: TGTGCCAGCAGCTTAAACCAGGGTGGTGAAAAACTGTTTTTT. This codes for CASSLNQGGEKLFF. Based on the CDR3 plus reference TRBV7-9 and TRBJ1-4, the full variable domain is DTGVSQNPRHKITKRGQNVTFRCDPISEHNRLYWYRQTLGQGPEFLTYFQNEAQLEKSRLLSDRFSAERPKGSFSTLEIQRTEQGDSAMYLCASSLNQGGEKLFFGSGTQLSVL.

This clone appeared a few times. This rearrangement joins TRBV7-8 to TRBJ1-1, with a tentative D call TRBD1 (5 bases). CDR1 is SGHVS, CDR2 FQNEAQ, per germline. This CDR3 spans 14 amino acids. V was trimmed by 5 bases and J by 1 base, leaving 11 bases between them. CDR3 in amino acids: CASSRGLTNTEAFF. CDR3 sequence (DNA): TGTGCCAGCAGCCGGGGACTTACGAACACTGAAGCTTTCTTT.

The rearrangement links TRBV14 to TRBJ2-5; no definite D call. The CDR3 has 12 amino acids. V was clipped by 5 bases and J by 0 bases, with 4 bases between them. Looked up from germline, CDR1 is SGHDN and CDR2 is FVKESK. CDR3 residues: CASSVNQETQYF. CDR3 DNA sequence: TGTGCCAGCAGCGTAAACCAAGAGACCCAGTACTTC.